This is a list of T cell receptor beta chains from one sample in a study of control samples from healthy donors and cancer patients. The protocol was immunoSEQ multiplex PCR, while the TCRdb copy is restricted to in-frame clones and leaves out a portion. Found here are fewer than 80,000 clones, 90% of them singletons; the top ten hold 5.5% to 7%. The sequencing sample was made of PBMCs. Receptors were obtained from a man aged 55 to 70 with colorectal cancer. Both conserved end residues are part of each CDR3. Fields, in order: V gene, clone size, J gene, D gene, CDR3 protein, CDR3 DNA. A D gene is named only where the DNA matches it firmly. The listing skips clone size in some rows; elsewhere it reads once, few, many or a size class.

V: TRBV6-1
size: NA
J: TRBJ1-6
D: TRBD1
CDR3: CASSQTGTDNSPLHF
DNA: TGTGCCAGCAGCCAAACCGGGACAGATAATTCACCCCTCCACTTT

V: TRBV19
size: NA
J: TRBJ2-7
D: NA
CDR3: CASSMGPGLEQYF
DNA: TGTGCCAGTAGTATGGGCCCCGGGCTCGAGCAGTACTTC

V: TRBV19
size: NA
J: TRBJ2-2
D: NA
CDR3: CASSSPASPAYTGELFF
DNA: TGTGCCAGTAGTTCGCCGGCCAGTCCGGCGTACACCGGGGAGCTGTTTTTT

V: TRBV18
size: NA
J: TRBJ2-5
D: NA
CDR3: CASSPTQETQYF
DNA: TGTGCCAGCTCACCGACCCAAGAGACCCAGTACTTC

V: TRBV2
size: NA
J: TRBJ1-6
D: NA
CDR3: CASSRDTYNSPLHF
DNA: TGTGCCAGCAGCCGGGACACCTATAATTCACCCCTCCACTTT

V: TRBV5-1
size: NA
J: TRBJ2-3
D: NA
CDR3: CASSLTTDTQYF
DNA: TGCGCCAGCAGCTTGACGACAGATACGCAGTATTTT

V: TRBV5-6
size: medium-sized
J: TRBJ1-6
D: TRBD1
CDR3: CASSLVQGDNSPLHF
DNA: TGTGCCAGCAGCTTGGTCCAGGGGGATAATTCACCCCTCCACTTT

V: TRBV14
size: NA
J: TRBJ1-5
D: NA
CDR3: CASSQDFNQPQHF
DNA: TGTGCCAGCAGCCAAGACTTCAATCAGCCCCAGCATTTT

V: TRBV3-1/TRBV3-2
size: NA
J: TRBJ1-6
D: NA
CDR3: CASSRELSGPLHF
DNA: TGTGCCAGCAGCCGAGAATTAAGCGGACCCCTCCACTTT

V: TRBV12-3/TRBV12-4
size: once
J: TRBJ2-5
D: NA
CDR3: CASSKNQETQYF
DNA: TGTGCCAGCAGTAAGAACCAAGAGACCCAGTACTTC

V: TRBV2
size: NA
J: TRBJ1-3
D: NA
CDR3: CASRLLTTTGNTIYF
DNA: TGTGCCAGCAGGCTATTGACGACAACTGGAAACACCATATATTTT

V: TRBV25-1
size: NA
J: TRBJ1-1
D: TRBD1
CDR3: CASSAWDSEAFF
DNA: TGTGCCAGCAGTGCCTGGGACAGTGAAGCTTTCTTT

V: TRBV11-3
size: NA
J: TRBJ2-7
D: NA
CDR3: CASSPLGTPGPYEQYF
DNA: TGTGCCAGCAGCCCACTCGGGACCCCTGGGCCCTACGAGCAGTACTTC

V: TRBV7-2
size: NA
J: TRBJ1-2
D: TRBD1
CDR3: CASSTQGTWAGGGYTF
DNA: TGTGCCAGCAGCACCCAGGGGACTTGGGCAGGGGGTGGCTACACCTTC

V: TRBV2
size: NA
J: TRBJ1-1
D: NA
CDR3: CASSVGEAFF
DNA: TGTGCCAGCAGTGTAGGGGAAGCTTTCTTT

V: TRBV5-4
size: NA
J: TRBJ2-7
D: NA
CDR3: CASSLSTTYEQYF
DNA: TGTGCCAGCAGCTTATCCACAACCTACGAGCAGTACTTC

V: TRBV6-1
size: NA
J: TRBJ1-5
D: NA
CDR3: CASSDPRRQSNSNQPQHF
DNA: TGTGCCAGCAGTGACCCCCGTCGACAGTCTAATAGCAATCAGCCCCAGCATTTT

V: TRBV12-5
size: NA
J: TRBJ2-5
D: TRBD2
CDR3: CASGPGLLAGQETQYF
DNA: TGTGCTAGTGGCCCTGGGCTACTAGCGGGGCAAGAGACCCAGTACTTC

V: TRBV9
size: NA
J: TRBJ1-2
D: NA
CDR3: CASSVAGKAGRSAYTF
DNA: TGTGCCAGCAGCGTAGCGGGGAAAGCAGGGCGGTCAGCCTACACCTTC

V: TRBV18
size: NA
J: TRBJ1-6
D: NA
CDR3: CASSPNREVSPLHF
DNA: TGTGCCAGCTCACCTAATCGAGAAGTCTCACCCCTCCACTTT

V: TRBV13
size: NA
J: TRBJ1-2
D: TRBD1
CDR3: CASSLDRDRGRDGYTF
DNA: TGTGCCAGCAGCTTAGACCGGGACAGGGGGCGCGATGGCTACACCTTC

V: TRBV6-5
size: NA
J: TRBJ2-7
D: NA
CDR3: CASSRTSLTYEQYF
DNA: TGTGCCAGCAGCCGTACCTCCCTGACCTACGAGCAGTACTTC

V: TRBV24-1
size: NA
J: TRBJ1-4
D: NA
CDR3: CATSDFPGDQLFF
DNA: TGTGCCACCAGTGACTTCCCAGGGGATCAACTGTTTTTT

V: TRBV28
size: NA
J: TRBJ2-3
D: NA
CDR3: CASRTGRPRDTQYF
DNA: TGTGCCAGCAGAACTGGACGGCCCCGGGATACGCAGTATTTT

V: TRBV27
size: NA
J: TRBJ2-7
D: NA
CDR3: CASSLAGLVYEQYF
DNA: TGTGCCAGCAGTTTAGCGGGGCTCGTTTACGAGCAGTACTTC

V: TRBV24-1
size: NA
J: TRBJ2-7
D: NA
CDR3: CATSSLRGGTYEQYF
DNA: TGTGCCACCAGCAGTTTGCGGGGTGGCACCTACGAGCAGTACTTC

V: TRBV7-6
size: once
J: TRBJ1-2
D: NA
CDR3: CASSPQGGLLSYGYTF
DNA: TGTGCCAGCAGCCCCCAAGGGGGGCTCCTAAGCTATGGCTACACCTTC

V: TRBV19
size: NA
J: TRBJ1-4
D: NA
CDR3: CATRQTTNEKLFF
DNA: TGTGCCACAAGACAGACAACTAATGAAAAACTGTTTTTT

V: TRBV28
size: NA
J: TRBJ1-2
D: NA
CDR3: CASSLNRDEYGYTF
DNA: TGTGCCAGCAGTTTAAATCGGGACGAGTATGGCTACACCTTC

V: TRBV19
size: few
J: TRBJ2-3
D: NA
CDR3: CASSGHGSTDTQYF
DNA: TGTGCCAGTAGTGGGCACGGGAGCACAGATACGCAGTATTTT

V: TRBV7-2
size: NA
J: TRBJ2-1
D: NA
CDR3: CASSAGPSREQFF
DNA: TGTGCCAGCAGCGCCGGACCCAGCCGCGAGCAGTTCTTC